This T cell receptor beta chain was identified in a study of cytomegalovirus exposure and HLA in healthy donors. Points from the study as a whole: A later analysis linked a missense variant in DCLRE1C to the trimming of TCR beta V and J genes.

The length of the CDR3 is 13 residues. CDR1 and CDR2 (germline): MNHEY, SVGAGI. Trimming removed 6 bases from V and 5 bases from J; junction bases left unmatched: 6. Concerning this clone itself: Its target is not known.

Primers included in the PCR were 60 Vbeta and 13 Jbeta primers. TCRdb's copy holds only in-frame clones and misses some; the assay was immunoSEQ multiplex PCR. The data contain 80,000 to 95,000 clones, 55% to 75% of them singletons. The chain recombines TRBV6-5 with TRBJ1-2; 7 bases are a match to TRBD1. This receptor was obtained from a woman in her late teens or twenties in good health and CMV-seropositive. The sequenced sample consisted of PBMCs. The CDR3 sequence: CASRADRVYGYTF. CDR3 coding DNA: TGTGCCAGCAGGGCCGACAGGGTGTATGGCTACACCTTC.